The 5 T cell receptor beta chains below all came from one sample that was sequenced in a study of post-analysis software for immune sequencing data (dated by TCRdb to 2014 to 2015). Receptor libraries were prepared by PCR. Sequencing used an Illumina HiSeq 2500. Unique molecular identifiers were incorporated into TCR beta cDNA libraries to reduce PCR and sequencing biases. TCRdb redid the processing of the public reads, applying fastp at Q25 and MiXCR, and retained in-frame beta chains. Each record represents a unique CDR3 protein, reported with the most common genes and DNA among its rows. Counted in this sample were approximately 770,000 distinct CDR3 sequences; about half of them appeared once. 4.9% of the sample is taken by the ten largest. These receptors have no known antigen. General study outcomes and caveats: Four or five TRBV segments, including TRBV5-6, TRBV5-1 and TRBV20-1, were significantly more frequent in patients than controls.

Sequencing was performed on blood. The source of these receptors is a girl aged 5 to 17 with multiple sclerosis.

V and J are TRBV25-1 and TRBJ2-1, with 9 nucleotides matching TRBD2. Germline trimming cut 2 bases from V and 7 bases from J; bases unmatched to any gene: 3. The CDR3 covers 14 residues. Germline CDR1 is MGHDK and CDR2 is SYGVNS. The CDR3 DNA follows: TGTGCCAGCAGTGAAGGCCTAGCGGGGAATGAGCAGTTCTTC. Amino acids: CASSEGLAGNEQFF.

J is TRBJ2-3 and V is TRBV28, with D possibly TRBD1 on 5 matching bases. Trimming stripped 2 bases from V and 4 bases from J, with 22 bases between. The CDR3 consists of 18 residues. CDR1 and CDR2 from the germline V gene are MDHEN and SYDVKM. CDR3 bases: TGTGCCAGCAGTTTACCACCCCAGGGCTCACCCAGGCCAGATACGCAGTATTTT. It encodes CASSLPPQGSPRPDTQYF.

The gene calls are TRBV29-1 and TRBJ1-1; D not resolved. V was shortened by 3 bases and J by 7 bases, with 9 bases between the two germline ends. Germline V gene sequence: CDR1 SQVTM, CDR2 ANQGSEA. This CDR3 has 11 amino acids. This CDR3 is CSVDFGVEAFF. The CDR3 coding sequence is TGCAGCGTTGATTTCGGGGTTGAAGCTTTCTTT.

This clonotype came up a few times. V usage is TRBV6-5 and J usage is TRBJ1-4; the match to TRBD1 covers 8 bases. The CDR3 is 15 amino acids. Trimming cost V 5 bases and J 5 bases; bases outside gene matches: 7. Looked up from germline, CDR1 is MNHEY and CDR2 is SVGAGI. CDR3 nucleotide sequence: TGTGCCAGCAGTCCGCACAGGGGGGACAATGAAAAACTGTTTTTT. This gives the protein CASSPHRGDNEKLFF.

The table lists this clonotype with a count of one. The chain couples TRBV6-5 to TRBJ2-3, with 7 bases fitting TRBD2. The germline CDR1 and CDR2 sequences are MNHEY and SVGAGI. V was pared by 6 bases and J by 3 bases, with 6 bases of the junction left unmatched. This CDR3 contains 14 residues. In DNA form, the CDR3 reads TGTGCCAGCAGCCTAAGGGAGGGTACAGATACGCAGTATTTT. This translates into CASSLREGTDTQYF.